This T cell receptor beta chain was recorded in a study of chronic HIV infection and antiretroviral therapy (dated by TCRdb to between 2015 and 2016). The table lists this clonotype with a few counts. No cognate antigen has been identified for it. Base qualities are not provided; no much larger clone lies one nucleotide away. V is pruned by 5 bases and J by 4 bases, leaving 3 bases of the junction without a gene match. The CDR3 starts with the cysteine, ends with the phenylalanine, and has 13 residues. Kept here is only the CDR3 DNA, which spans 39 bases and is read in frame from base 1. The germline V gene (reference sequence) supplies CDR1 DFQATT and CDR2 SNEGSKA. The library was produced with 5' RACE. The listed sequencing device is Illumina MiSeq. The public reads were reprocessed in TCRdb via fastp at Q25 and MiXCR, keeping in-frame beta chains. Each CDR3 protein appears once, grouped with its most common genes and DNA. This sample has about 48,000 distinct CDR3 sequences in its table, and roughly 19% of those were observed once. The ten largest make up more than 2.5% of the sample.

This TCR was sampled from an adult who had HIV and had not received antiretroviral therapy, or was an uninfected healthy control (not recorded which). Recombination connected TRBV20-1 to TRBJ2-3; TRBD2 agrees with 10 junctional bases. Material for sequencing was peripheral blood. Here is the DNA: TGCAGTGCTGGGGGGACTAGCGCAGATACGCAGTATTTT. It translates as CSAGGTSADTQYF.